The rows below give T cell receptor beta chains drawn from one sample of a study of glioma-infiltrating T cells. TCRdb processed the multiplex PCR reads anew with MiXCR; each CDR3 protein has one entry. The table includes under 150,000 distinct CDR3 sequences, about 25% detected once. Sequencing was carried out using glioma tissue, nonneoplastic brain tissue, or PBMCs (not recorded which). The source of these receptors is a human donor with low-grade glioma or glioblastoma, undergoing nonglioma brain surgery, or in good health (not recorded which). Both conserved end residues are part of each CDR3. A D gene is named only where the DNA matches it firmly. Some rows mark clone size as missing; the rest say once, few, many or name a class of expanded clone.

v_gene: TRBV20-1
abundance: many
len: 11
j_gene: TRBJ2-3
d_gene: .
CDR3nt: TGCAGTGCTAGATACCCAAATACGCAGTATTTT
CDR3aa: CSARYPNTQYF

v_gene: TRBV2
abundance: few
len: 15
j_gene: TRBJ2-1
d_gene: TRBD1
CDR3nt: TGTGCCAGCAGTAGAAACAGGGGCTCCTACAATGAGCAGTTCTTC
CDR3aa: CASSRNRGSYNEQFF

v_gene: TRBV7-7
abundance: .
len: 15
j_gene: TRBJ2-5
d_gene: .
CDR3nt: TGTGCTAGCAGCCCCTCAAGGGGGGTACAAGAGACCCAGTACTTC
CDR3aa: CASSPSRGVQETQYF

v_gene: TRBV6-1
abundance: many
len: 15
j_gene: TRBJ2-1
d_gene: TRBD1
CDR3nt: TGTGCCAGCAGTCGTCGGGACAGGGGAAGGAATGAGCAGTTCTTC
CDR3aa: CASSRRDRGRNEQFF

v_gene: TRBV7-2
abundance: .
len: 15
j_gene: TRBJ1-2
d_gene: .
CDR3nt: TGTGCCAGCAGCGAAACTCGGACAGTCTCGGGTGGCTACACCTTC
CDR3aa: CASSETRTVSGGYTF

v_gene: TRBV7-9
abundance: few
len: 13
j_gene: TRBJ1-2
d_gene: .
CDR3nt: TGTGCCAGCAGCCAACAGGGAAAATATGGCTACACCTTC
CDR3aa: CASSQQGKYGYTF

v_gene: TRBV27
abundance: many
len: 13
j_gene: TRBJ2-1
d_gene: .
CDR3nt: TGTGCCAGCAAGCGCCGCGACTACAATGAGCAGTTCTTC
CDR3aa: CASKRRDYNEQFF

v_gene: TRBV4-2
abundance: .
len: 17
j_gene: TRBJ2-3
d_gene: .
CDR3nt: TGTGCCAGCAGCCAAGGTACAGGACAACAGGGCTGGGTGCCGCAGTATTTT
CDR3aa: CASSQGTGQQGWVPQYF

v_gene: TRBV6-1
abundance: many
len: 11
j_gene: TRBJ2-3
d_gene: .
CDR3nt: TGTGCCAGCAGTTTCGGTGATACGCAGTATTTT
CDR3aa: CASSFGDTQYF

v_gene: TRBV6-4
abundance: .
len: 14
j_gene: TRBJ2-1
d_gene: .
CDR3nt: TGTGCCAGCAGTGAATGGGACATCTCAAATGAGCAGTTCTTC
CDR3aa: CASSEWDISNEQFF

v_gene: TRBV19
abundance: .
len: 12
j_gene: TRBJ2-3
d_gene: .
CDR3nt: TGTGCCAGTAGTAGCAAAGGCGATACGCAGTATTTT
CDR3aa: CASSSKGDTQYF

v_gene: TRBV5-4
abundance: .
len: 16
j_gene: TRBJ2-5
d_gene: .
CDR3nt: TGTGCCAGCAGCCCGGCGCCGGGTCGACAGCAAGAGACCCAGTACTTC
CDR3aa: CASSPAPGRQQETQYF

v_gene: TRBV12-3/TRBV12-4
abundance: many
len: 10
j_gene: TRBJ2-3
d_gene: .
CDR3nt: TGTGCCGTCGGTACAGATACGCAGTATTTT
CDR3aa: CAVGTDTQYF

v_gene: TRBV20-1
abundance: .
len: 15
j_gene: TRBJ2-5
d_gene: .
CDR3nt: TGCAGTGCTAGAGATTCGAAGGCGGGACAAGAGACCCAGTACTTC
CDR3aa: CSARDSKAGQETQYF

v_gene: TRBV2
abundance: few
len: 15
j_gene: TRBJ1-5
d_gene: TRBD1
CDR3nt: TGTGCCAGCAGGAGGGACAGGGCGAGCAATCAGCCCCAGCATTTT
CDR3aa: CASRRDRASNQPQHF

v_gene: TRBV7-2
abundance: .
len: 15
j_gene: TRBJ1-1
d_gene: TRBD1
CDR3nt: TGTGCCGGCAGCCCAGGGGGACAGGGGAGCACTGAAGCTTTCTTT
CDR3aa: CAGSPGGQGSTEAFF

v_gene: TRBV5-1
abundance: .
len: 18
j_gene: TRBJ2-1
d_gene: .
CDR3nt: TGCGCCAGCATCTTGGCCGCCCCTACAGGGTCGATCTACAATGAGCAGTTCTTC
CDR3aa: CASILAAPTGSIYNEQFF

v_gene: TRBV10-1
abundance: .
len: 12
j_gene: TRBJ1-6
d_gene: .
CDR3nt: TGCGCCAGCAGTGACGATCAATCACCCCTCCACTTT
CDR3aa: CASSDDQSPLHF

v_gene: TRBV29-1
abundance: few
len: 11
j_gene: TRBJ1-2
d_gene: .
CDR3nt: TGCAGCGTTGACGGCAACTATGGCTACACCTTC
CDR3aa: CSVDGNYGYTF